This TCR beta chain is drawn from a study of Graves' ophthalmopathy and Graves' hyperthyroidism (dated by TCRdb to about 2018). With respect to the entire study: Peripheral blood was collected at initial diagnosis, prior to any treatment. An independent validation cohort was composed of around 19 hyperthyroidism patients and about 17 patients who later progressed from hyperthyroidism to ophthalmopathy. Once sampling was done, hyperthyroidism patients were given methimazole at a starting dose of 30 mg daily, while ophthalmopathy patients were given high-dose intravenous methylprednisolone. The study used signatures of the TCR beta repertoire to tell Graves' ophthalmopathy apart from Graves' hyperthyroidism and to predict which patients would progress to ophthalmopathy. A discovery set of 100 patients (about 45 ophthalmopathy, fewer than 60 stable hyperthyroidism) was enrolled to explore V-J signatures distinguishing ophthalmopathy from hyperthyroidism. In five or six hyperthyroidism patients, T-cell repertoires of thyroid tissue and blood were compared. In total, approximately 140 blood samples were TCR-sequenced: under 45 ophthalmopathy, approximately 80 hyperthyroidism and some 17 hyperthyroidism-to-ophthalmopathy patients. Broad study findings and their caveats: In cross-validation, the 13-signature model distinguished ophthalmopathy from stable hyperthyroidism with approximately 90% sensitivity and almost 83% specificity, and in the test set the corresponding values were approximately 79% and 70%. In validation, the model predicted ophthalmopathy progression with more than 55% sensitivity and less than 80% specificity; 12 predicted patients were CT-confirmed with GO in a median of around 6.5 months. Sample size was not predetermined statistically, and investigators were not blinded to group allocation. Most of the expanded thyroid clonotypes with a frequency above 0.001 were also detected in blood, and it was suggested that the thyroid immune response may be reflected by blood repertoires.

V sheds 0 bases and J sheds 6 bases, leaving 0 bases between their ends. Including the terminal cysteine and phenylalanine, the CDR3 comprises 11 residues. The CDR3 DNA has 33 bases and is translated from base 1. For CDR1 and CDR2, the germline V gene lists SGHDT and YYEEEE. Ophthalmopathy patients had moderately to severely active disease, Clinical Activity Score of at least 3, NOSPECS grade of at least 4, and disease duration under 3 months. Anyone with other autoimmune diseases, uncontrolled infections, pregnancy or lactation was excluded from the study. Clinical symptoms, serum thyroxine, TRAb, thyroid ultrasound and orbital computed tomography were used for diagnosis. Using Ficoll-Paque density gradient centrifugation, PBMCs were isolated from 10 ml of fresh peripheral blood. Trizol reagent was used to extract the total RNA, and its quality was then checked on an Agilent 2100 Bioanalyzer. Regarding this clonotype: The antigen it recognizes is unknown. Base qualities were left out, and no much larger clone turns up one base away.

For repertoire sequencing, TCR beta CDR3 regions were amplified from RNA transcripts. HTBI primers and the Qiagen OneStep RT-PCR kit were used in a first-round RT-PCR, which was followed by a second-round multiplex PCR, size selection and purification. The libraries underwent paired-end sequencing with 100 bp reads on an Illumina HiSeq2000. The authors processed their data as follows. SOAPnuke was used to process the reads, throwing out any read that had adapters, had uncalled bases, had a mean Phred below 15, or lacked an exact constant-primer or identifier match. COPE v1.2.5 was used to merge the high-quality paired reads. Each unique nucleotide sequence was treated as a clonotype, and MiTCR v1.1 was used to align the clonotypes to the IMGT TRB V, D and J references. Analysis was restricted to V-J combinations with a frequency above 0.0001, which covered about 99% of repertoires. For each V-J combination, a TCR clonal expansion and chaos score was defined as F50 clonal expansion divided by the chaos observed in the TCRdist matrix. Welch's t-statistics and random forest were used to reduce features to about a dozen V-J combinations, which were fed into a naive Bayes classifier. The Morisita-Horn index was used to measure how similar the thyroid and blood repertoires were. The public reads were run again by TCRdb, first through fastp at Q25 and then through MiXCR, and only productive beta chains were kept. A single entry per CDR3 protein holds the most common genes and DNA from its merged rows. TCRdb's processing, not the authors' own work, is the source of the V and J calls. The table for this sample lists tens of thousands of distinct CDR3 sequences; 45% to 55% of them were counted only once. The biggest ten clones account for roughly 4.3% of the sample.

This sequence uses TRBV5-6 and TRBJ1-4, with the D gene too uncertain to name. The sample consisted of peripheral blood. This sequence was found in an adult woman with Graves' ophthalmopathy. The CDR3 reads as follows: CASSLDEKLFF. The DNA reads TGTGCCAGCAGCTTGGATGAAAAACTGTTTTTT.